A single sample is the source of the 24 T cell receptor beta chains below, sequenced in a study of blood T cell repertoires in COVID-19. Here immunoSEQ multiplex PCR was the method, and the copy in TCRdb shows in-frame clones only, minus some. The table lists about 230,000 clones, around 83% of them singletons. The specimen sequenced was peripheral blood. The receptors shown here come from a man of 80 years or more with acute or convalescent COVID-19.

The genes are TRBV28 and TRBJ1-2; D unclear. In germline, CDR1 is MDHEN, CDR2 SYDVKM. The CDR3 covers 14 residues. Between the trimmed V and J ends, which lost 3 bases and 0 bases, there was a span of 8 bases. In DNA form, the CDR3 reads TGTGCCAGCAGTTTGGCCCGATCTAACTATGGCTACACCTTC. Residues: CASSLARSNYGYTF.

V and J are TRBV7-2 and TRBJ2-4, with TRBD1 matching over 7 bases. J gave up 4 bases and V 7 bases, and 10 bases lay outside the gene matches. The CDR3 totals 15 residues. CDR1 SGHTA and CDR2 FQGNSA come from the germline V gene. CDR3 coding DNA: TGTGCCAGCACCGTTAGGGGGCAGTCAAAAAACATTCAGTACTTC. Translation gives CASTVRGQSKNIQYF. Drawing the rest from reference TRBV7-2 and TRBJ2-4, the complete variable domain is GAGVSQSPSNKVTEKGKDVELRCDPISGHTALYWYRQSLGQGLEFLIYFQGNSAPDKSGLPSDRFSAERTGGSVSTLTIQRTQQEDSAVYLCASTVRGQSKNIQYFGAGTRLSVL.

V and J are TRBV30 and TRBJ2-7; TRBD1 agrees at 7 bases. V trimming: 5 bases; J trimming: 1 base; junction bases outside the gene matches: 2. Germline lookup yields CDR1 GTSNPN and CDR2 SVGIG (reference sequence). The CDR3 totals 12 residues. The CDR3 region has the DNA TGTGCCTGGTCACAGGGGTCCTACGAGCAGTACTTC. Residues: CAWSQGSYEQYF.

The genes are TRBV19 and TRBJ2-2, with D perhaps matching TRBD1 (5 bases). The CDR3 contains 16 residues. V was trimmed by 1 base and J by 3 bases, leaving 12 bases between them. Germline V lookup: CDR1 LNHDA, CDR2 SQIVND (reference sequence). The CDR3 spells CASSIAQGFDTGELFF. CDR3 DNA: TGTGCCAGTAGTATAGCTCAGGGTTTTGACACCGGGGAGCTGTTTTTT.

This chain joins TRBV6-5 and TRBJ1-6; D remains unclear. Between the trimmed V and J ends, which lost 6 bases and 8 bases, there was a span of 17 bases. The germline CDR1 and CDR2 sequences are MNHEY and SVGAGI. The CDR3 runs to 15 residues. DNA of the CDR3: TGTGCCAGCAGCCGGGTCCCTGACCGGGATTCACCCCTCCACTTT. This sequence encodes CASSRVPDRDSPLHF.

The CDR3 bases are TGTGCCAGCAGTGCGTCAGAAAATCAGCCCCAGCATTTT. Translating it yields CASSASENQPQHF. The gene calls are TRBV6-4 and TRBJ1-5; D remains ambiguous. Per the germline V gene, CDR1 is MRHNA and CDR2 is SNTAGT. This CDR3 spans 13 amino acids. Trimming shortened V by 4 bases and J by 4 bases, and 8 bases separated the two germline ends.

V gene TRBV5-4 combines with J gene TRBJ1-1, with a weak D call TRBD1 (5 bases). V lost 0 bases, J lost 5 bases, and 11 bases lay in between. CDR3 length: 14 amino acids. The V gene's germline CDR1 is SGHNT and CDR2 YYREEE (reference sequence). The CDR3 region has the DNA TGTGCCAGCAGCTTGGAGGGGTTGCGAACTGAAGCTTTCTTT. Translation: CASSLEGLRTEAFF.

V usage is TRBV28 and J usage is TRBJ1-2; 8 nucleotides agree with TRBD1. The CDR3 runs 15 residues. Germline V gives CDR1 MDHEN, CDR2 SYDVKM. The V and J ends lost 6 bases and 3 bases, in that order; junction bases with no gene match: 9. In DNA, the CDR3 is TGTGCCAGCAGGGATACAGGGGGAGCTGACTATGGCTACACCTTC. Encoded protein: CASRDTGGADYGYTF.

This clone was found a few times. V usage is TRBV5-5 and J usage is TRBJ1-1, with D perhaps TRBD1 (5 bases). Trimming took 1 base from V and 2 from J, leaving 12 bases between them. Germline lookup yields CDR1 SGHKS and CDR2 YYEKEE (reference sequence). This CDR3 is built from 15 residues. The CDR3 DNA sequence: TGTGCCAGCAGCTTGCAAGACAGAATTAACACTGAAGCTTTCTTT. Translation gives CASSLQDRINTEAFF.

V and J are TRBV18 and TRBJ1-1; 7 bases align to TRBD1. The germline CDR1 and CDR2 sequences are KGHSH and LQKENI. Germline trimming cut 3 bases from V and 13 bases from J; bases unmatched to any gene: 11. The CDR3 contains 13 residues. CDR3 sequence reads: CASSPKGATGYFF. As DNA, the CDR3 is TGTGCCAGCTCACCGAAGGGGGCAACAGGGTATTTCTTT.

The V gene is TRBV5-1, the J gene TRBJ1-5; D unclear. The germline V and J ends were trimmed by 0 bases and 4 bases, with 11 bases remaining between them. Looked up from germline, CDR1 is SGHRS and CDR2 is YFSETQ. The CDR3 is made up of 15 amino acids. CDR3 in DNA: TGCGCCAGCAGCTTGGCCGGACTGGTAAATCAGCCCCAGCATTTT. Amino acid sequence: CASSLAGLVNQPQHF.

This clone was seen only once. The V gene is TRBV5-5, the J gene TRBJ2-7; D perhaps matches TRBD1 (5 bases). Germline V lookup: CDR1 SGHKS, CDR2 YYEKEE (reference sequence). CDR3 size: 14 residues. With 4 bases removed from V and 3 bases from J, the gap between germline ends came to 14 bases. The CDR3 reads CASSLRTIFYEQYF. The CDR3 bases are TGTGCCAGCAGCCTGCGGACAATTTTCTACGAGCAGTACTTC.

V usage is TRBV6-1 and J usage is TRBJ2-2; 8 bases fit TRBD2. The CDR3 is 16 amino acids. J lost 3 bases, V lost 2 bases, and 5 bases had no gene match. Per germline, CDR1 MNHNS and CDR2 SASEGT. CDR3 in DNA: TGTGCCAGCAGTGAAACTAGCGGTCTATACACCGGGGAGCTGTTTTTT. Translation gives CASSETSGLYTGELFF.

V gene TRBV28 combines with J gene TRBJ1-6; the match to TRBD1 covers 7 bases. Trimming at V came to 5 bases and at J to 6 bases, leaving 7 bases not matched to a gene. This CDR3 region has 15 residues. CDR1 and CDR2 from the germline V gene are MDHEN and SYDVKM. The CDR3: CASSPPGTANSPLHF. The DNA of the CDR3 is TGTGCCAGCAGTCCCCCCGGGACAGCTAATTCACCCCTCCACTTT.

The CDR3 loop is CASSLQNSPLHF. CDR3 bases: TGTGCCAGCAGCTTGCAGAACTCACCCCTCCACTTT. The rearrangement uses TRBV5-6 and TRBJ1-6; no clear D gene. This CDR3 contains 12 residues. From germline, CDR1 is SGHDT and CDR2 YYEEEE. V lost 1 base to trimming and J lost 10 bases, with 6 bases between them.

In this sample, this clone turned up once. The chain joins TRBV18 to TRBJ2-2; D not certain. With 5 bases removed from V and 7 bases from J, the gap between germline ends came to 17 bases. CDR3 length equals 15 residues. Germline CDR1 reads KGHSH; CDR2 reads LQKENI. The CDR3, as DNA: TGTGCCAGCTCAGCCTCCTCCGGCGGTAGCGGGGAGCTGTTTTTT. Translation gives CASSASSGGSGELFF. The full variable domain, completed using reference TRBV18 and TRBJ2-2, is NAGVMQNPRHLVRRRGQEARLRCSPMKGHSHVYWYRQLPEEGLKFMVYLQKENIIDESGMPKERFSAEFPKEGPSILRIQQVVRGDSAAYFCASSASSGGSGELFFGEGSRLTVL.

The chain has TRBV7-2 and TRBJ2-3; 8 bases map to TRBD2. CDR3 length: 14 amino acids. The germline CDR1 and CDR2 sequences are SGHTA and FQGNSA. The trim removed 2 bases at V and 5 bases at J, leaving 3 bases unmatched. The CDR3 loop reads CASSLRAGVDTQYF. The DNA for the CDR3 is TGTGCCAGCAGCTTAAGAGCGGGAGTAGATACGCAGTATTTT.

This rearrangement joins TRBV3-1 (or the pseudogene TRBV3-2) to TRBJ1-1; D might be TRBD1 (5 bases). CDR1 LGHDT and CDR2 YNNKEL come from the germline V gene (reference sequence). V shed 0 bases and J shed 9 bases, with 14 bases lying between them. The CDR3 contains 14 residues. The CDR3 loop reads CASSQEAGPTQAFF. In DNA, the CDR3 is TGTGCCAGCAGCCAAGAGGCGGGACCCACCCAAGCTTTCTTT.

V gene TRBV30 combines with J gene TRBJ2-6; 11 positions match TRBD1. The germline gives CDR1 GTSNPN, CDR2 SVGIG (reference sequence). The CDR3 is 18 amino acids. The J segment lost 1 base and the V segment lost 2 bases, leaving 7 bases of the junction unmatched. DNA of the CDR3: TGTGCCTGGAGTCCAACGGACAGGGGGCTGTCTGGGGCCAACGTCCTGACTTTC. Amino acids: CAWSPTDRGLSGANVLTF.

The chain has TRBV5-5 and TRBJ1-5; D is ambiguous. The CDR3 has 14 amino acids. The ends were cut back, 2 bases at V and 0 bases at J, with 6 bases in the middle. Germline V lookup: CDR1 SGHKS, CDR2 YYEKEE (reference sequence). The CDR3 reads CASSFTFSNQPQHF. The CDR3 DNA sequence: TGTGCCAGCAGCTTTACTTTTAGCAATCAGCCCCAGCATTTT.

The chain employs TRBV2 and TRBJ1-2; 9 bases fit TRBD1. The length of the CDR3 is 15 residues. Germline trimming cut 0 bases from V and 2 bases from J; bases unmatched to any gene: 1. Germline assignment: CDR1 SNHLY and CDR2 FYNNEI. Here the CDR3 DNA reads TGTGCCAGCAGTGAAGCAACAGGGGGCAACTATGGCTACACCTTC. Encoded protein: CASSEATGGNYGYTF.

V and J are TRBV9 and TRBJ2-1; TRBD2 aligns across 14 bases. The CDR3 has 18 residues. CDR1 and CDR2 from the germline V gene are SGDLS and YYNGEE. The V gene end was trimmed by 0 bases and the J gene end by 1 base; junction bases not matched to a gene: 3. CDR3 nucleotide sequence: TGTGCCAGCAGCGTAGGACTAGCGGGGGGGCGGTCCTACAATGAGCAGTTCTTC. Translated: CASSVGLAGGRSYNEQFF.

In this sample, this clone turned up a few times. The chain has TRBV16 and TRBJ1-1, with 8 bases matching TRBD1. The CDR3 runs to 14 residues. Germline V CDR1 and CDR2: KGHSY, FQNENV. Trimming removed 4 bases from V and 4 bases from J; junction bases left unmatched: 5. This chain's CDR3 is CASSPRQGSTEAFF. Written as DNA, the CDR3 is TGTGCCAGCAGCCCCCGACAGGGGAGCACTGAAGCTTTCTTT.

The chain uses TRBV7-9 and TRBJ2-3; 11 bases line up with TRBD2. V trimming: 11 bases; J trimming: 5 bases; junction bases outside the gene matches: 12. This CDR3 has 15 residues. Germline V CDR1 and CDR2: SEHNR, FQNEAQ (reference sequence). CDR3 loop: CAGSLAGGPGDTQYF. The CDR3 bases are TGTGCCGGATCCTTAGCGGGGGGGCCGGGAGATACGCAGTATTTT.